Sequencing of this T cell receptor (beta chain) was carried out in a study of shared clonotypes between healthy human individuals. An approximately 220 ng quantity of DNA, tens of thousands of T cell genomes, went into the sorted-subset replicate PCRs. This table comes from immunoSEQ multiplex PCR, and its TCRdb copy is limited to in-frame clones, with some not included. The data hold some 2,100,000 clones, with about 93% observed a single time. CD45RO negativity and positive selection for CCR7 defined naive CD8 cells, a population that excluded terminally differentiated effector memory CD45RA+ cells. Trimming stripped 2 bases from V and 6 bases from J, with 14 bases between. Germline CDR1 reads LNHDA; CDR2 reads SQIVND (reference sequence). The CDR3 runs 14 residues. To note about this clone: Its antigen remains unknown.

Findings of the study overall: Investigators collected only blood, and repertoires in tissues likely differ. Some naive CD4 clonotypes, around 5%, turned up in common across a handful of donors. Even with large depth, rarefaction showed that sorted-subset sequencing was incomplete.

V usage is TRBV19 and J usage is TRBJ2-7; D unresolved. This TCR came from a man in his late teens or twenties in good health. Some clones in this sample may be carry-over from other donors' samples. The specimen sequenced was naive CD8+ T cells from PBMCs. CDR3 amino acids: CASSISDEALEQYF. Written as DNA, the CDR3 is TGTGCCAGTAGTATATCAGACGAAGCACTCGAGCAGTACTTC.